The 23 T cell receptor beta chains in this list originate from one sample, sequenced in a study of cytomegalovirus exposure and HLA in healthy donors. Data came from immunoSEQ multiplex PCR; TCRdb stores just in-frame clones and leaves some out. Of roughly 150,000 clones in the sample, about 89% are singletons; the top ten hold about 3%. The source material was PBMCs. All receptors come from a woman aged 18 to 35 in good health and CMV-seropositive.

CDR3 in DNA: TGTGCCAGTATCGGCGGGGGGAACACTGAAGCTTTCTTT. Translated: CASIGGGNTEAFF. The J gene is TRBJ1-1, the V gene TRBV19; D possibly corresponds to TRBD1 (5 bases). The CDR3 extends over 13 amino acids. The germline gives CDR1 LNHDA, CDR2 SQIVND (reference sequence). V lost 7 bases and J lost 1, with 10 bases in between.

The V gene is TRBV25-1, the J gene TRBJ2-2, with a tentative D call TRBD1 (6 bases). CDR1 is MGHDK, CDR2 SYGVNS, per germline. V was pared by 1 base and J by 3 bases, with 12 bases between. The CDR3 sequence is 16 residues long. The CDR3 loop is CASSEFEQGHTGELFF. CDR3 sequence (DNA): TGTGCCAGCAGTGAATTTGAGCAGGGGCACACCGGGGAGCTGTTTTTT.

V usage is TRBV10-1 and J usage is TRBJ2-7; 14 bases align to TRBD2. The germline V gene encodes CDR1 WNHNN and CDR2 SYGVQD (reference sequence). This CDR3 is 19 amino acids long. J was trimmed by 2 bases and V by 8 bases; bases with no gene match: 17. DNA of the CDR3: TGCGCCAGCCGATTCCCTGGGACTAGCGGGAGAGGTGGGGCCTACGAGCAGTACTTC. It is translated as CASRFPGTSGRGGAYEQYF.

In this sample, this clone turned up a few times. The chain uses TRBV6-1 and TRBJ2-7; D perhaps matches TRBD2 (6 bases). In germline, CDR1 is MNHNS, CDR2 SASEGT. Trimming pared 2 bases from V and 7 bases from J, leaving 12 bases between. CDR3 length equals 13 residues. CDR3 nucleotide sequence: TGTGCCAGCAGTGAACAGATAGCGGCGGAGCAGTACTTC. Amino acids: CASSEQIAAEQYF.

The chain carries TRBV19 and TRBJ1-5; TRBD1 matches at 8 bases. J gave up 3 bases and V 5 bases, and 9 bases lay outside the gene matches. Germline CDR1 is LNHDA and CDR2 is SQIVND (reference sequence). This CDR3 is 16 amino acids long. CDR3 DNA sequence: TGTGCCAGTAGTTACTCCGGGACAGGCCACAATCAGCCCCAGCATTTT. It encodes CASSYSGTGHNQPQHF.

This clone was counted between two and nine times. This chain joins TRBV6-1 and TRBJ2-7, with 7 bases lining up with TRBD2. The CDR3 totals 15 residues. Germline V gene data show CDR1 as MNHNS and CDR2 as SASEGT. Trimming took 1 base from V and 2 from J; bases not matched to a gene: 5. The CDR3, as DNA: TGTGCCAGCAGTGAAGTGCCTAGCGGCGCCTACGAGCAGTACTTC. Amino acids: CASSEVPSGAYEQYF.

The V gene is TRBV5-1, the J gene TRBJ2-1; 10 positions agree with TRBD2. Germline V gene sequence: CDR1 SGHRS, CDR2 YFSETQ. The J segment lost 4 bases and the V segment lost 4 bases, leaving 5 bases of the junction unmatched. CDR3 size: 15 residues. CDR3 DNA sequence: TGCGCCAGCAGCCTCAGGACTAGCGGATACAATGAGCAGTTCTTC. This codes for CASSLRTSGYNEQFF. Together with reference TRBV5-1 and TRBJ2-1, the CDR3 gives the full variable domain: KAGVTQTPRYLIKTRGQQVTLSCSPISGHRSVSWYQQTPGQGLQFLFEYFSETQRNKGNFPGRFSGRQFSNSRSEMNVSTLELGDSALYLCASSLRTSGYNEQFFGPGTRLTVL.

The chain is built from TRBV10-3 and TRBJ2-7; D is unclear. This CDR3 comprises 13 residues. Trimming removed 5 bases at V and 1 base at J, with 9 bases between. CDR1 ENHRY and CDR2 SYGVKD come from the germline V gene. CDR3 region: CAISFPQSYEQYF. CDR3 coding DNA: TGTGCCATCAGTTTTCCGCAGTCCTACGAGCAGTACTTC.

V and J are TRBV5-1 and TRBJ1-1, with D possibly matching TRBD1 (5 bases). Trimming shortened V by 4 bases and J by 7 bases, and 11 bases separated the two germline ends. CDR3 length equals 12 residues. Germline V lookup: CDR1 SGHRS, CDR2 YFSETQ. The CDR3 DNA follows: TGCGCCAGCAGCAATCCCGGGGGTGAAGCTTTCTTT. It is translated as CASSNPGGEAFF.

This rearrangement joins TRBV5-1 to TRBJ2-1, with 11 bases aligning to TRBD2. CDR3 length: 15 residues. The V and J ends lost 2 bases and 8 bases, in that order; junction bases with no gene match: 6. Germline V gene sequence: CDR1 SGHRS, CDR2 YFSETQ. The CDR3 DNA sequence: TGCGCCAGCAGCTTTACGACTAGCGGGATTGATGAGCAGTTCTTC. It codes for CASSFTTSGIDEQFF.

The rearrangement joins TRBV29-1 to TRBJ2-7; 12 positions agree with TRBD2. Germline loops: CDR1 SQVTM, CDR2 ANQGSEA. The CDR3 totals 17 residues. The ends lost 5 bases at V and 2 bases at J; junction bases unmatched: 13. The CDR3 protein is CSVQAPGLAGTAYEQYF. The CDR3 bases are TGCAGCGTTCAGGCTCCCGGACTAGCGGGGACTGCCTACGAGCAGTACTTC.

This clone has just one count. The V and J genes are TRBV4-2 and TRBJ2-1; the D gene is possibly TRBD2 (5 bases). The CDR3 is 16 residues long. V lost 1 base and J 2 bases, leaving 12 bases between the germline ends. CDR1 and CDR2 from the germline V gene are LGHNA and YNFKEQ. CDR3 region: CASSQVKAVPYNEQFF. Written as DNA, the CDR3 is TGTGCCAGCAGCCAAGTGAAAGCGGTACCCTACAATGAGCAGTTCTTC.

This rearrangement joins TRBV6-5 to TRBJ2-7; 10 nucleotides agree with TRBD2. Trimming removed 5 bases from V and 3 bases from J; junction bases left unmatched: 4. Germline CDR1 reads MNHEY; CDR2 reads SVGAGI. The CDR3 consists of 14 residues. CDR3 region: CASSPSGRDYEQYF. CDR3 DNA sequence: TGTGCCAGCAGTCCGAGCGGGAGGGACTACGAGCAGTACTTC.

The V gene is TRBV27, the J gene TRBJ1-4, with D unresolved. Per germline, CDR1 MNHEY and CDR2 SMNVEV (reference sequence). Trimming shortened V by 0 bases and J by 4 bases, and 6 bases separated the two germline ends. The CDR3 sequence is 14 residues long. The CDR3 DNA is TGTGCCAGCAGTTTATCCAGACATAATGAAAAACTGTTTTTT. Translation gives CASSLSRHNEKLFF.

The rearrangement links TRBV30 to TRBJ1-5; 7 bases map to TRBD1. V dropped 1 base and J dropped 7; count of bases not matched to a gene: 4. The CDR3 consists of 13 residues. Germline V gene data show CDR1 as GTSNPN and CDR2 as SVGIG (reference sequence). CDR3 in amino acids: CAWSEGAGQPQHF. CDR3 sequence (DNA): TGTGCCTGGAGTGAGGGGGCCGGGCAGCCCCAGCATTTT.

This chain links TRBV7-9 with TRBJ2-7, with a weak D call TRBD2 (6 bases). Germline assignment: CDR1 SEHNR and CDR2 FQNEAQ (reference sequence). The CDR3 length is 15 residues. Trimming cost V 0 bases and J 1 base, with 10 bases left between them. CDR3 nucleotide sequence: TGTGCCAGCAGCTTAGCCCTGGGGGGATCCTACGAGCAGTACTTC. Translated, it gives CASSLALGGSYEQYF.

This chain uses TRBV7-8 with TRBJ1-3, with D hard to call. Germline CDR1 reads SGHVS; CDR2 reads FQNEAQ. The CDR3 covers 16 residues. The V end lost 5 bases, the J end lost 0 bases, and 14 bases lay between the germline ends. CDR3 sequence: CASSPRGILSGNTIYF. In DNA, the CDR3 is TGTGCCAGCAGCCCTCGCGGGATCCTCTCTGGAAACACCATATATTTT.

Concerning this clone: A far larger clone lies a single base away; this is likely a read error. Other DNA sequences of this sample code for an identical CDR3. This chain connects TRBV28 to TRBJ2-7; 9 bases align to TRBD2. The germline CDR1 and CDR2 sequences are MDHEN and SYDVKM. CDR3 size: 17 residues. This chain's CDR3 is CARSLIGRGGGLYEQYF. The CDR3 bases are TGTGCCCGCAGTTTAATCGGCCGCGGGGGGGGATTATACGAGCAGTACTTC.

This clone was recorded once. The CDR3 DNA reads as TGTGCCAGCAGCCCGACAGGCCTAATACACACCGGGGAGCTGTTTTTT. Encoded protein: CASSPTGLIHTGELFF. The gene calls are TRBV5-4 and TRBJ2-2, with TRBD1 as a possible D gene (6 bases). The CDR3 covers 16 residues. Germline loops: CDR1 SGHNT, CDR2 YYREEE (reference sequence). With 4 bases removed from V and 3 bases from J, the gap between germline ends came to 16 bases.

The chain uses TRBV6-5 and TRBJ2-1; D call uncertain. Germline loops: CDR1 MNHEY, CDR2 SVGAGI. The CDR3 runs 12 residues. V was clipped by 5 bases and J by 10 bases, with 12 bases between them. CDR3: CASSEVFGEQFF. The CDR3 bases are TGTGCCAGCAGTGAGGTCTTCGGCGAGCAGTTCTTC.

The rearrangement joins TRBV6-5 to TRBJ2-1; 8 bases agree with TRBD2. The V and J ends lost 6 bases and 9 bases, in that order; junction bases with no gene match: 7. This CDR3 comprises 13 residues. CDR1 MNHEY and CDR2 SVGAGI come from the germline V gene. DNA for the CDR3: TGTGCCAGCAGAACCGGGACTAGAGGTGAGCAGTTCTTC. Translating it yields CASRTGTRGEQFF.

The CDR3 protein is CASSAPLAVYEQYF. CDR3 nucleotide sequence: TGTGCCAGCAGTGCCCCACTAGCGGTCTACGAGCAGTACTTC. V usage is TRBV6-4 and J usage is TRBJ2-7, with 8 positions matching TRBD2. V dropped 4 bases and J dropped 3; count of bases not matched to a gene: 5. The CDR3 has 14 residues. CDR1 is MRHNA and CDR2 is SNTAGT in the germline V gene.

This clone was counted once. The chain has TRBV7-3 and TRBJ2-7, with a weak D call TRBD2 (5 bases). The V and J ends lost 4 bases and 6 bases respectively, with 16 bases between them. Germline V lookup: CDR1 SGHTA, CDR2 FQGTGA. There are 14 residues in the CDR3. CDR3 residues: CASSSDIGGFEQYF. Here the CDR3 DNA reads TGTGCCAGCAGCTCTGACATCGGAGGCTTCGAGCAGTACTTC.